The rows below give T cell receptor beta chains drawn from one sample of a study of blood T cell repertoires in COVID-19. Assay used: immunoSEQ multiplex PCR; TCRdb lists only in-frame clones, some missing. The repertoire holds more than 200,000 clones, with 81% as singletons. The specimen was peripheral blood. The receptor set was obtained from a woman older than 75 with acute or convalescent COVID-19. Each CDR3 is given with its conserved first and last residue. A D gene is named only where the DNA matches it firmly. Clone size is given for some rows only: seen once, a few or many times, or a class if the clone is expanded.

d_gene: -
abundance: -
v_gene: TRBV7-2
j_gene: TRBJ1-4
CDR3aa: CASSSPTGQRPTNEKLFF
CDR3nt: TGTGCCAGCAGCTCCCCCACGGGACAACGTCCAACTAATGAAAAACTGTTTTTT

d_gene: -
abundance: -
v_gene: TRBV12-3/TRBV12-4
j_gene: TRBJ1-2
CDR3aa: CASRQDGDGYTF
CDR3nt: TGTGCCAGCAGACAGGATGGAGATGGCTACACCTTC

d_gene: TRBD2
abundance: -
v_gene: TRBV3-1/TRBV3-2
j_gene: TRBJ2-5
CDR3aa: CASSPRGLAGGRQETQYF
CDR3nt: TGTGCCAGCAGCCCAAGAGGTCTAGCGGGGGGGCGGCAAGAGACCCAGTACTTC

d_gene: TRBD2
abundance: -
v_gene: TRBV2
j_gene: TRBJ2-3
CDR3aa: CASGGDTDTQYF
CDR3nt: TGTGCCAGCGGGGGGGACACAGATACGCAGTATTTT

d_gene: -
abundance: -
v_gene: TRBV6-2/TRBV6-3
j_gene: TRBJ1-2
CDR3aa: CASSYSSGRNTF
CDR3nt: TGTGCCAGCAGTTACTCGTCAGGTAGAAACACCTTC

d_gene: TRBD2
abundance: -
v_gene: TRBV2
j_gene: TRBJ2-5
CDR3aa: CASSEGLAGGSQYF
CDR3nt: TGTGCCAGCAGTGAAGGGCTAGCGGGAGGGTCCCAGTACTTC

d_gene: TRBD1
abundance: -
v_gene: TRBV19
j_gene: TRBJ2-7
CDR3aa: CASSASPGQGPYEQYF
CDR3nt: TGTGCCAGTAGTGCTTCTCCGGGACAGGGTCCCTACGAGCAGTACTTC

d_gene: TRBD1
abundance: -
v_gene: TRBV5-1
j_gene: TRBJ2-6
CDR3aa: CASTPTGDGANVLTF
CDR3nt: TGCGCCAGCACCCCTACAGGGGACGGGGCCAACGTCCTGACTTTC

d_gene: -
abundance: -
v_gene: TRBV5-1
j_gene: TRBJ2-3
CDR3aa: CASSLVTGVSTDTQYF
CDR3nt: TGCGCCAGCAGCTTGGTCACGGGGGTAAGCACAGATACGCAGTATTTT

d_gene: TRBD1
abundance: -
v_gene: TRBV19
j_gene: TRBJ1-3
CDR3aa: CASSPTGGFSGNTIYF
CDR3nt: TGTGCCAGTAGCCCGACAGGGGGCTTCTCTGGAAACACCATATATTTT

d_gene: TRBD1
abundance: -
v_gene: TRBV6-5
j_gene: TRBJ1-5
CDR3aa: CASSFTGDSNQPQHF
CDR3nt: TGTGCCAGCAGCTTCACAGGGGATAGCAATCAGCCCCAGCATTTT

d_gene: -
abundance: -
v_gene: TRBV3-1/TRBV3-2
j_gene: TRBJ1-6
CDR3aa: CASSQVAQGSSPLHF
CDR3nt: TGTGCCAGCAGCCAAGTCGCTCAGGGATCATCACCCCTCCACTTT

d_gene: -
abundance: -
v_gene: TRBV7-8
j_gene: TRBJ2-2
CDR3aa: CASSLAGHVVGELFF
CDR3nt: TGTGCCAGCAGCTTAGCTGGGCATGTCGTGGGGGAGCTGTTTTTT

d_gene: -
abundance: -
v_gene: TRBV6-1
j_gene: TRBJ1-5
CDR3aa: CASSAVLGRDNQPQHF
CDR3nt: TGTGCCAGCAGTGCAGTCTTAGGGAGGGATAATCAGCCCCAGCATTTT

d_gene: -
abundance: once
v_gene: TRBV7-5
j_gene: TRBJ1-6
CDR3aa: CARSWRDSSSYNSPLHF
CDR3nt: TGTGCCAGAAGCTGGCGGGACAGTAGCTCCTATAATTCACCCCTCCACTTT

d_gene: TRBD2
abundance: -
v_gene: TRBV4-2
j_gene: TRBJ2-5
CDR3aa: CASSQEASGGAPVRETQYF
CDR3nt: TGTGCCAGCAGCCAAGAGGCTAGCGGGGGGGCCCCGGTTAGAGAGACCCAGTACTTC

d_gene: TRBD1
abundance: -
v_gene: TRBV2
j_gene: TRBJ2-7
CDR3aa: CASSGQGFEQYF
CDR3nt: TGTGCCAGCAGCGGACAGGGGTTCGAGCAGTACTTC

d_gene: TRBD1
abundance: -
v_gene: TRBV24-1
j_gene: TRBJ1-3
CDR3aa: CATSDHGTGSGNTIYF
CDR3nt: TGTGCCACCAGTGACCATGGGACAGGCTCTGGAAACACCATATATTTT

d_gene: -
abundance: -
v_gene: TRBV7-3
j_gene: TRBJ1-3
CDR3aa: CASSLSDLHSGNTIYF
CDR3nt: TGTGCCAGCAGCTTGAGCGATCTTCACTCTGGAAACACCATATATTTT

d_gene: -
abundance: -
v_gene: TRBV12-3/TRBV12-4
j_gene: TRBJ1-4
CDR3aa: CASSFQGSEKLFF
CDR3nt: TGTGCCAGCAGTTTTCAGGGCAGTGAAAAACTGTTTTTT

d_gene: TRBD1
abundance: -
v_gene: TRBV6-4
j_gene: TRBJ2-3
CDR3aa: CASSDTGGGTDTQYF
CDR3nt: TGTGCCAGCAGCGATACAGGGGGCGGCACAGATACGCAGTATTTT

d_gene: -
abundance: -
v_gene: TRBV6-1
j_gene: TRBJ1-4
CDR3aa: CASSGTGTTTNEKLFF
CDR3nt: TGTGCCAGCAGTGGAACCGGGACAACAACTAATGAAAAACTGTTTTTT

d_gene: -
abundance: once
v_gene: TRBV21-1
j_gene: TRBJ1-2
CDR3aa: CASSKGKVYRYCNYGYTF
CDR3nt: TGTGCCAGCAGCAAAGGCAAAGTTTACAGATACTGCAACTATGGCTACACCTTC

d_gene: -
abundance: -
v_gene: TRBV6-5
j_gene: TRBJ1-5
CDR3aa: CASRPTGRSNQPQHF
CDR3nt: TGTGCCAGCAGACCTACAGGGAGAAGCAATCAGCCCCAGCATTTT

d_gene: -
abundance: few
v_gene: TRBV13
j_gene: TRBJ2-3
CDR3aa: CASSYRSGPRDQSYTQYF
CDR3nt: TGTGCCAGCAGCTATAGGAGTGGCCCGAGAGACCAATCGTATACGCAGTATTTT

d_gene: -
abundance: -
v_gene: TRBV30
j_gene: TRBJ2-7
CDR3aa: CAWTEEGQIYEQYF
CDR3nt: TGTGCCTGGACGGAGGAGGGACAGATCTACGAGCAGTACTTC

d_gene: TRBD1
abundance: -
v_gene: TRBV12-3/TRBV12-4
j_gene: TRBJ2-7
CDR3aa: CASSLYRGYEQYF
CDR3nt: TGTGCCAGCAGTTTATACAGGGGTTACGAGCAGTACTTC

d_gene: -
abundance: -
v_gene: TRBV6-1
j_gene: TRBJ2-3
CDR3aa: CASSEGLITDTQYF
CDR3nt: TGTGCCAGCAGTGAGGGGCTAATCACAGATACGCAGTATTTT

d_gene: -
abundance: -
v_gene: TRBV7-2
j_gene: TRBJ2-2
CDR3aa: CASSLRSSGELFF
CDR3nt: TGTGCCAGCAGCTTACGGTCCTCCGGGGAGCTGTTTTTT

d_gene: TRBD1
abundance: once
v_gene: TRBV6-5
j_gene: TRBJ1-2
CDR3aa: CATRQGNYGYTF
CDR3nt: TGTGCCACCCGACAGGGAAACTATGGCTACACCTTC

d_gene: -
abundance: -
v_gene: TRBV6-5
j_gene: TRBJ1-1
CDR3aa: CASSYHGQPNTEAFF
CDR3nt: TGTGCCAGCAGTTACCATGGCCAACCGAACACTGAAGCTTTCTTT

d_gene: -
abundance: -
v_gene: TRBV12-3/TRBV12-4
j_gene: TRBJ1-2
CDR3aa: CASSSTRRGYTF
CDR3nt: TGTGCCAGCAGTTCTACACGGAGGGGCTACACCTTC

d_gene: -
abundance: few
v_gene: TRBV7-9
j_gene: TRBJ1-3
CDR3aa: CASSLYGHSGNTIYF
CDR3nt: TGTGCCAGCAGCTTGTACGGTCACTCTGGAAACACCATATATTTT

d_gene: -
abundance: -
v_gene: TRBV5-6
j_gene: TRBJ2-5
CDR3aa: CASSLGQLTQYF
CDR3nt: TGTGCCAGCAGCTTGGGACAGTTGACCCAGTACTTC

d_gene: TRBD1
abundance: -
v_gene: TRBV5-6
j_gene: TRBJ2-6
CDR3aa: CASSWTGTAGANVLTF
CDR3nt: TGTGCCAGCAGCTGGACCGGGACAGCTGGGGCCAACGTCCTGACTTTC

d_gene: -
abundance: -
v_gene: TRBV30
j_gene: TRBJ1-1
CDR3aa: CAWSLAQDTEAFF
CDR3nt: TGTGCCTGGAGCCTAGCGCAGGACACTGAAGCTTTCTTT

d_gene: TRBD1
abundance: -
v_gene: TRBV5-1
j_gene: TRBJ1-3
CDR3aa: CASSRDSPSVSGNTIYF
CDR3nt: TGCGCCAGCAGCCGGGACAGCCCGAGCGTCTCTGGAAACACCATATATTTT

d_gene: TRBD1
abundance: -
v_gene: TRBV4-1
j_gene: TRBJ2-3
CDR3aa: CASSQDTTGFTDTQYF
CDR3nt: TGCGCCAGCAGCCAAGATACGACAGGGTTCACAGATACGCAGTATTTT

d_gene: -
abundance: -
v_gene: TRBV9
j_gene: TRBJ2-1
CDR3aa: CASSPRDTYNEQFF
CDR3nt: TGTGCCAGCAGCCCCCGGGACACCTACAATGAGCAGTTCTTC

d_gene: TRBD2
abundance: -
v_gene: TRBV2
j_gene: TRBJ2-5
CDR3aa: CASSDQGAGVGETQYF
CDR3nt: TGTGCCAGCAGCGACCAAGGAGCGGGAGTGGGAGAGACCCAGTACTTC

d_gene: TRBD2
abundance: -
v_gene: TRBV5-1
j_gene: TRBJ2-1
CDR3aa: CASSLSLAGGQNEQFF
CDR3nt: TGCGCCAGCAGCTTGTCGCTAGCGGGAGGGCAGAATGAGCAGTTCTTC

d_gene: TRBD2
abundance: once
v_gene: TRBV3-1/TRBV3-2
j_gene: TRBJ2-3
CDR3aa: CASRTSGSPADTQYF
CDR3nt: TGTGCCAGCAGGACCAGCGGGAGCCCCGCAGATACGCAGTATTTT

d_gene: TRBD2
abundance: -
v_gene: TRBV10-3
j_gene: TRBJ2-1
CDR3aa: CAISFREAINEQFF
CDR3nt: TGTGCCATCAGTTTCCGGGAGGCGATCAATGAGCAGTTCTTC

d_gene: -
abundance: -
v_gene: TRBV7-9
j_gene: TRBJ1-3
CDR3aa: CASSLGELISGNTIYF
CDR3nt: TGTGCCAGCAGCTTAGGGGAGCTGATCTCTGGAAACACCATATATTTT

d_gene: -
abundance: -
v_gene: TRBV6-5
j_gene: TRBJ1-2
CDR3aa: CASSRSNYGYTF
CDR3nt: TGTGCCAGCAGCAGATCTAACTATGGCTACACCTTC

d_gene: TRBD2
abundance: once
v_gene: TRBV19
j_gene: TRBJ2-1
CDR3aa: CASSIDTGTRGLHEQFF
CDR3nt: TGTGCCAGTAGTATAGATACCGGGACTAGAGGGTTGCATGAGCAGTTCTTC

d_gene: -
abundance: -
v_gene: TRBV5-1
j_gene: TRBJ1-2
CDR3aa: CASSLSGDNYGYTF
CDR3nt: TGCGCCAGCAGCTTGTCAGGGGACAACTATGGCTACACCTTC

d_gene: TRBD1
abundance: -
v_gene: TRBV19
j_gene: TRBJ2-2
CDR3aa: CASKTGTGNTGELFF
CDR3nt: TGTGCCAGTAAGACCGGGACAGGAAACACCGGGGAGCTGTTTTTT

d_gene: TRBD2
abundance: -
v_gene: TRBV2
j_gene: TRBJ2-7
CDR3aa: CASMGLAPGEQYF
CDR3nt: TGTGCCAGCATGGGACTAGCGCCGGGCGAGCAGTACTTC

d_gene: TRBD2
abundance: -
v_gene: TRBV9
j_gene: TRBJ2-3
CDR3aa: CASSARLAGFSTDTQYF
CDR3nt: TGTGCCAGCAGCGCCAGATTAGCGGGCTTCAGCACAGATACGCAGTATTTT

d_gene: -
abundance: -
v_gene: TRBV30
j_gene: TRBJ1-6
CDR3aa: CAWSPDPSVSPLHF
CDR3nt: TGTGCCTGGTCCCCCGACCCGAGCGTCTCACCCCTCCACTTT

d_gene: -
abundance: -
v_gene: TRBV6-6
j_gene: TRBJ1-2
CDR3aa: CASRTLEGVYGYTF
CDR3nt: TGTGCCAGCAGAACATTAGAGGGAGTCTATGGCTACACCTTC

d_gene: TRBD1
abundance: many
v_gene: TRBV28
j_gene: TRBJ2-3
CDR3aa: CASSFRGRSLDTQYF
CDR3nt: TGTGCCAGCAGTTTCAGGGGGCGCAGCTTAGATACGCAGTATTTT